Listed below are T cell receptor beta chains from one sample, sequenced in a study of beta chain features in type 1 diabetes. Assay: immunoSEQ multiplex PCR; the TCRdb copy retains only in-frame clones and omits some. This sample has 220,000 or so clones, with more than 65% found just once. The sample was naive CD4+ T cells from blood. The receptor set was obtained from a man aged 25 to 45 in good health. The CDR3 runs from the conserved cysteine through the conserved F or W. A D gene is named only where the DNA matches it firmly. The size entry is marked missing in some rows and otherwise reads once, few, many or a size class.

TRBJ2-1 | - | 13 | TRBV30 | - | TGTGCCTGGAACACCGGGACCTACAATGAGCAGTTCTTC | CAWNTGTYNEQFF
TRBJ1-2 | - | 16 | TRBV30 | - | TGTGCCTGGAGGCGGCCGGACCGGGGGACCAACTATGGCTACACCTTC | CAWRRPDRGTNYGYTF
TRBJ2-7 | - | 15 | TRBV9 | few | TGTGCCAGCAGCGTAAGCGGGTACAGCTCCTACGAGCAGTACTTC | CASSVSGYSSYEQYF
TRBJ2-2 | - | 11 | TRBV10-3 | few | TGTGCCATACAGGGCACCGGGGAGCTGTTTTTT | CAIQGTGELFF
TRBJ2-2 | - | 14 | TRBV7-2 | - | TGTGCCAGCAGCTTAGCGCAGACCACCGGGGAGCTGTTTTTT | CASSLAQTTGELFF
TRBJ2-2 | - | 14 | TRBV7-2 | - | TGTGCCAGCAGCTTAAGGGCAGCTGGCGGGGAGCTGTTTTTT | CASSLRAAGGELFF
TRBJ2-7 | TRBD2 | 18 | TRBV15 | - | TGTGCCACCAGCAGGGCGGGGCGGACTAGCGGTGAGCTCTACGAGCAGTACTTC | CATSRAGRTSGELYEQYF
TRBJ2-1 | - | 15 | TRBV28 | once | TGTGCCAGCAGTTCGGGGCCAGGGGCTTTGAATGAGCAGTTCTTC | CASSSGPGALNEQFF
TRBJ2-4 | - | 14 | TRBV5-4 | once | TGTGCCAGCAGCCCGCGGACAGCCAAAAACATTCAGTACTTC | CASSPRTAKNIQYF
TRBJ2-3 | - | 15 | TRBV30 | - | TGTGCCTGGAAGGGGGGGCCTCGGATCACAGATACGCAGTATTTT | CAWKGGPRITDTQYF
TRBJ2-1 | TRBD2 | 14 | TRBV25-1 | - | TGTGCCAGCAGAGATAGCGGGGTAACCAATGAGCAGTTCTTC | CASRDSGVTNEQFF
TRBJ1-1 | - | 12 | TRBV29-1 | - | TGCACCGTTGGAACAGCTAACACTGAAGCTTTCTTT | CTVGTANTEAFF
TRBJ2-1 | TRBD1 | 15 | TRBV7-2 | - | TGTGCCAGCAGCTTAGGGACAGGGCCCTACAATGAGCAGTTCTTC | CASSLGTGPYNEQFF
TRBJ2-7 | - | 14 | TRBV7-2 | - | TGTGCCAGCAGCCTCCACAACATGGCCTACGAGCAGTACTTC | CASSLHNMAYEQYF
TRBJ2-1 | - | 17 | TRBV4-3 | - | TGCGCCAGCAGCCAAGCGGAGCGGGTTTACGGCTACAATGAGCAGTTCTTC | CASSQAERVYGYNEQFF
TRBJ2-3 | - | 14 | TRBV7-9 | - | TGTGCCAGCAGCTTAGCAGGAAGCACAGATACGCAGTATTTT | CASSLAGSTDTQYF
TRBJ2-1 | - | 11 | TRBV14 | - | TGTGCCAGCAGCACTCGACTTGAGCAGTTCTTC | CASSTRLEQFF
TRBJ2-3 | TRBD2 | 15 | TRBV29-1 | - | TGCAGCGTCGCGCTTCTAGCGGGCGGGCCAGATACGCAGTATTTT | CSVALLAGGPDTQYF
TRBJ2-2 | TRBD1 | 15 | TRBV30 | - | TGTGCCTGGAGCGGGACAGGGGTAAACACCGGGGAGCTGTTTTTT | CAWSGTGVNTGELFF
TRBJ1-5 | - | 14 | TRBV29-1 | few | TGCAGCGTTTATACCCCGGGGCGGAATCAGCCCCAGCATTTT | CSVYTPGRNQPQHF